A selection of T cell receptor beta chains follows, all from one sample in a study of shared clonotypes between healthy human individuals. The data were produced by immunoSEQ multiplex PCR, yet TCRdb's version contains in-frame clones alone and is incomplete. The sample has about 2.1 million clones; 93% are singletons. The specimen sequenced was naive CD8+ T cells from PBMCs. The source of these receptors is a man between 18 and 35 years old in good health. Some clones in this sample may be carry-over from other donors' samples. Each CDR3 is given with its conserved first and last residue. A D gene is named only where the DNA matches it firmly. Not all rows give a size; the values are once, few, many and, for expanded clones, a class.

D	size	V	J	DNA	CDR3
.	.	TRBV15	TRBJ2-3	TGTGCCACCAGGTCCAGCGGAGGGGGTGATACGCAGTATTTT	CATRSSGGGDTQYF
TRBD1	.	TRBV6-6	TRBJ1-1	TGTGCCAGCAGTTTCGCGGACAGGGGAACTGAAGCTTTCTTT	CASSFADRGTEAFF
TRBD2	.	TRBV5-1	TRBJ2-1	TGCGCCAGTGGGACTAGCGGAGGGAATAACTACAATGAGCAGTTCTTC	CASGTSGGNNYNEQFF
.	.	TRBV28	TRBJ2-2	TGTGCCAGCAGTTCGGCCTCGGGGGCGGGATCCGGGGAGCTGTTTTTT	CASSSASGAGSGELFF
.	.	TRBV4-3	TRBJ1-1	TGCGCCAGCAGCCAAGCACAGCGAGGGTATTACACTGAAGCTTTCTTT	CASSQAQRGYYTEAFF
TRBD2	.	TRBV7-6	TRBJ2-1	TGTGCCAGCAGCCCTCGGACTAGCGGGAGTAATGAGCAGTTCTTC	CASSPRTSGSNEQFF
.	.	TRBV7-8	TRBJ2-1	TGTGCCAGCAGCCTTATGCGGCATGAGCAGTTCTTC	CASSLMRHEQFF
.	.	TRBV9	TRBJ2-2	TGTGCCAGCAGCGTTAGGGGAAACACCGGGGAGCTGTTTTTT	CASSVRGNTGELFF
.	.	TRBV5-8	TRBJ2-7	TGTGCCAGCAGCCTGATCTCAGGGCAACTCTACGAGCAGTACTTC	CASSLISGQLYEQYF
TRBD1	.	TRBV13	TRBJ2-1	TGTGCCAGCAGCTTAATCGAGACAGGGGGCTACAATGAGCAGTTCTTC	CASSLIETGGYNEQFF
.	few	TRBV19	TRBJ1-1	TGTGCCAGTAGCGGGCAGGGACTTAAGAGCACTGAAGCTTTCTTT	CASSGQGLKSTEAFF
.	.	TRBV6-1	TRBJ2-1	TGTGCCAGCAGACCGGACAGTCATCATGAGCAGTTCTTC	CASRPDSHHEQFF
TRBD1	.	TRBV5-4	TRBJ2-1	TGTGCCAGCAGCGAGCGGACAGGATACAATGAGCAGTTCTTC	CASSERTGYNEQFF
.	.	TRBV4-3	TRBJ1-3	TGCGCCAGCAGCCAAGTCGGCAGCGAGGCGGACTCTGGAAACACCATATATTTT	CASSQVGSEADSGNTIYF
.	.	TRBV27	TRBJ2-6	TGTGCCAGCAGTGTATCAATAGCTGGGGCCAACGTCCTGACTTTC	CASSVSIAGANVLTF
TRBD2	.	TRBV5-1	TRBJ2-7	TGCGCCAGCACGGTTAGCGGGAGCACCTACGAGCAGTACTTC	CASTVSGSTYEQYF
.	.	TRBV21-1	TRBJ2-7	TGTGCCAGCAGCAATTTCCTGGACAGGGGCTCCTACGAGCAGTACTTC	CASSNFLDRGSYEQYF
.	.	TRBV7-3	TRBJ1-1	TGTGCCAGCAGCTTAATCAGGGGTGGAGCGTCTGAAGCTTTCTTT	CASSLIRGGASEAFF
TRBD2	.	TRBV5-4	TRBJ2-1	TGTGCCAGCAGCCCTAGCGGGGGGGCCTACAATGAGCAGTTCTTC	CASSPSGGAYNEQFF
.	.	TRBV28	TRBJ1-6	TGTGCCAGCAGTTTCCGCTCAGCCACTAATTCACCCCTCCACTTT	CASSFRSATNSPLHF
.	.	TRBV19	TRBJ1-2	TGTGCCAGTAGTATGGGCGGGACCCTAGGACGCTATGGCTACACCTTC	CASSMGGTLGRYGYTF
.	few	TRBV4-1	TRBJ1-1	TGCGCCAGCAGCCACGAGACTGAAGCTTTCTTT	CASSHETEAFF
.	.	TRBV6-1	TRBJ1-4	TGTGCCAGCAGTGAAGCCTGGGGGCCGGGGGAAAAACTGTTTTTT	CASSEAWGPGEKLFF
.	once	TRBV10-3	TRBJ2-5	TGTGCCATCAGTGGGTACAGTAACCAAGAGACCCAGTACTTC	CAISGYSNQETQYF
.	.	TRBV7-9	TRBJ2-7	TGTGCCAGCAGCCCCAGTCTAAGAAACTACGAGCAGTACTTC	CASSPSLRNYEQYF
.	.	TRBV12-5	TRBJ1-2	TGTGCTAGTGGTTTGGGGGGGAGCTATGGCTACACCTTC	CASGLGGSYGYTF
.	.	TRBV7-3	TRBJ2-6	TGTGCCAGCAGGGGACCAGGGTTAGGGGCCAACGTCCTGACTTTC	CASRGPGLGANVLTF
TRBD2	.	TRBV15	TRBJ2-5	TGTGCCACCCGGCGGGAGGGGGGGCAAGAGACCCAGTACTTC	CATRREGGQETQYF
.	.	TRBV27	TRBJ2-1	TGTGCCAGCACCATAACAGGGAATAGTGCGGATGAGCAGTTCTTC	CASTITGNSADEQFF
.	.	TRBV9	TRBJ2-7	TGTGCCAGCAGCGTTGGCGGCGATGGTCGAGGGTCCGAGCAGTACTTC	CASSVGGDGRGSEQYF
.	.	TRBV19	TRBJ2-7	TGTGCCGTCGCCAGCGGGCTCTCCTACGAGCAGTACTTC	CAVASGLSYEQYF
TRBD1	.	TRBV10-3	TRBJ2-3	TGTGCCATCAGGACAGGGCCAGATACGCAGTATTTT	CAIRTGPDTQYF
TRBD2	.	TRBV6-1	TRBJ2-7	TGTGCCAGCAGTGAATCTTGGCGGGAGGCAACCTACGAGCAGTACTTC	CASSESWREATYEQYF
.	.	TRBV7-9	TRBJ1-2	TGTGCCAGCAGCGGATGGACAGTTAACTATGGCTACACCTTC	CASSGWTVNYGYTF
.	.	TRBV29-1	TRBJ1-2	TGCAGCGTTCGGGACAACTATGGCTACACCTTC	CSVRDNYGYTF
.	.	TRBV28	TRBJ2-5	TGTGCCAGCAGTTTATGGGAGCAACAAGAGACCCAGTACTTC	CASSLWEQQETQYF